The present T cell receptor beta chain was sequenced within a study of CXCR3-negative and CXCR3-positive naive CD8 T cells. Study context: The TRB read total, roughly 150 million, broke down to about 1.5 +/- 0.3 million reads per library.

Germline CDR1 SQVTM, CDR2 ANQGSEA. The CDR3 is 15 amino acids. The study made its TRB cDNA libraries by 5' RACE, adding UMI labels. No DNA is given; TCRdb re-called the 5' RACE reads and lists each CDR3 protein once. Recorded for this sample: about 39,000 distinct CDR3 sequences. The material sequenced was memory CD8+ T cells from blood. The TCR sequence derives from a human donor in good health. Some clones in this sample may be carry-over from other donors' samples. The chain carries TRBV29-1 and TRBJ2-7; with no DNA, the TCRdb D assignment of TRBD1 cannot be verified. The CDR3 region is CSVDLTGGGLYEQYF.